This T cell receptor beta chain was identified during a study of human T cells and chemical hapten exposure. Indicated time point: healthy volunteer bleed at 2 weeks. Extraction yielded total RNA from whole blood (unfractionated). Unique molecular identifiers were affixed to discrete cDNA molecules within the library. TCRdb re-derived calls from the RACE reads in MiXCR, one entry per CDR3 protein. The repertoire holds about 46,000 distinct CDR3 sequences, with 3.5% to 4.5% as singletons. V was clipped by 3 bases and J by 3 bases; unmatched bases: 7. From germline, CDR1 is DFQATT and CDR2 SNEGSKA (reference sequence). This CDR3 has 16 residues. The table lists this clonotype with many counts.

The receptor comes from a female donor in good health. Some clones in this sample may be carry-over from other donors' samples. The J gene is TRBJ2-3, the V gene TRBV20-1; 12 bases are shared with TRBD2. The material sequenced was whole blood. The CDR3 reads CSASDGGTSGTDTQYF. The CDR3 bases are TGCAGTGCTAGTGATGGGGGGACTAGCGGGACAGATACGCAGTATTTT.